The present T cell receptor (beta chain) was sequenced within a study of OX40 agonist ivuxolimab in advanced cancers. Some clones are missing from TCRdb's copy, which holds only in-frame ones; the method was immunoSEQ multiplex PCR. Altogether 70,000 or so clones are present, roughly 86% being singletons, with the ten largest covering approximately 0.63%. This clone was detected once. Patients who had autoimmune disease history or got systemic immunosuppression were left out. On cycle 4 day 1 and cycle 7 day 1, as well as at baseline, blood was sampled. This clonotype was sampled from an adult with an advanced solid tumor such as melanoma, head and neck, liver or kidney cancer. The sequences come from CD4+ or CD8+ T cells sorted from blood, collected in a trial of the OX40 agonist ivuxolimab.

The CDR3 is CASSQDSTATNEKLFF. In DNA, the CDR3 is TGCGCCAGCAGCCAAGATAGCACTGCAACTAATGAAAAACTGTTTTTT. This chain links TRBV4-3 with TRBJ1-4; D uncertain. Trimming cost V 0 bases and J 0 bases, with 8 bases left between them. Germline assignment: CDR1 LGHNA and CDR2 YSLEER. The CDR3 length is 16 residues.